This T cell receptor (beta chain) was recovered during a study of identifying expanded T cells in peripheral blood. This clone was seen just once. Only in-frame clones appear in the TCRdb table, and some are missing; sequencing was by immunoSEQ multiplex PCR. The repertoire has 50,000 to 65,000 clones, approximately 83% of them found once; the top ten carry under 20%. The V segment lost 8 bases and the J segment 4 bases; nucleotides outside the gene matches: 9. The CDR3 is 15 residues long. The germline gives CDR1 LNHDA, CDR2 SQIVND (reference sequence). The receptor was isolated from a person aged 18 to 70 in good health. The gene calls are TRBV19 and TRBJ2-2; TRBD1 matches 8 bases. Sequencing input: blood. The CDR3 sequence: CASQRTGGSTGELFF. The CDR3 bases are TGTGCCAGTCAGAGAACAGGGGGTTCCACCGGGGAGCTGTTTTTT.